This T cell receptor beta chain came from a study of blood T cell repertoires in COVID-19. In the original workflow: Nucleated cell number was recorded as an estimate derived from reference gene primer amplification. TCRdb keeps only in-frame clones here, not all; method: immunoSEQ multiplex PCR. Clone size and the V and J calls come from that table; the DNA yielded D and trimming. The sample gives 95,000 to 150,000 clones, 85% to 90% of which show up once; around 3.2% is in the top ten. While infection was still active, Seattle patients were enrolled and then followed longitudinally. This CDR3 region has 14 residues. Trimming took 8 bases from V and 2 from J; bases not matched to a gene: 1. Germline V gene data show CDR1 as MDHEN and CDR2 as SYDVKM.

The TCR comes from a woman of 80 years or more with COVID-19, enrolled during active disease. Sequencing used peripheral blood. This rearrangement joins TRBV28 to TRBJ1-3, with TRBD1 identical over 12 bases. CDR3 residues: CASWDRGPGNTIYF. In DNA, the CDR3 is TGTGCCAGCTGGGACAGGGGGCCTGGAAACACCATATATTTT.